Many counts were recorded for the clone carrying this T cell receptor beta chain. Its antigen is as yet unknown. The read stops 3 residues short of the end of the CDR3; the missing end is completed from the germline J gene. This entry comes from a study of T cell clonality in common variable immunodeficiency. The protocol was immunoSEQ multiplex PCR, while the TCRdb copy is restricted to in-frame clones and leaves out a portion. The record shows 55,000 or so clones for this sample, with no singletons present. Patients and controls were mostly of Caucasian heritage. The CDR3 runs to 16 residues. In germline, CDR1 is MNHNS, CDR2 SASEGT. Findings and limits, study-wide: Fewer deletions and N-nucleotide insertions were reportedly seen in common variable immunodeficiency TCR beta sequences. Links between repertoire features and CVID complications were heterogeneity-limited.

The sequence was collected from a person aged 18 to 75 in good health. The specimen sequenced was peripheral blood mononuclear cells. The chain has TRBV6-1 and TRBJ2-2; D ambiguous. The sequenced CDR3 bases are TGTGCCAGCAGTGAATTCGCAGTTGCAACTAATGAAAAG. This translates into CASSEFAVATNEK. The entire CDR3 is CASSEFAVATNEKLFF.